This T cell receptor beta chain comes out of a study of shared clonotypes between healthy human individuals. The protocol was immunoSEQ multiplex PCR, while the TCRdb copy is restricted to in-frame clones and leaves out a portion. The sample lists about 1.5 million clones; around 97% were seen once. Germline lookup yields CDR1 MNHEY and CDR2 SMNVEV (reference sequence). The CDR3 runs 16 residues. Trimming took off 3 bases at V and 1 base at J, with 14 bases between the two ends. The sequence derives from a man aged 30 to 45 in good health. Sequencing was carried out using naive CD4+ T cells sorted from blood. The subset here: CD45RA+ positively selected. This chain connects TRBV27 to TRBJ2-3, with a weak D call TRBD1 (6 bases). Written as DNA, the CDR3 is TGTGCCAGCAGTTTTTGGCGTGGGGGCGGCACAGATACGCAGTATTTT. Its protein product is CASSFWRGGGTDTQYF.